This is a list of T cell receptor beta chains from one sample in a study of cytomegalovirus exposure and HLA in healthy donors. Sequencing used immunoSEQ multiplex PCR; TCRdb keeps in-frame clones, though not all of them. The sample holds some 200,000 clones; approximately 70% are singletons and the top ten take 2.6%. The sample comprised PBMCs. The receptors here all came from a man aged 35-49 years in good health and CMV-seropositive. Each CDR3 is given with its conserved first and last residue. The order of the fields is D gene, V gene, J gene, clone size, CDR3 DNA, CDR3 protein. A D gene is named only where the DNA matches it firmly. Only some rows state a clone size, as once, few, many or a class for expanded clones.

d_call: TRBD2; v_call: TRBV5-1; j_call: TRBJ2-1; clone_size: -; cdr3_nt: TGCGCCAGCAGCTTGGAGCGGCTAGCGGCCTACAATGAGCAGTTCTTC; cdr3_aa: CASSLERLAAYNEQFF
d_call: -; v_call: TRBV5-1; j_call: TRBJ2-1; clone_size: -; cdr3_nt: TGCGCCAGCAGCGCTGAAGGGGGTAGCCCTGATGAGCAGTTCTTC; cdr3_aa: CASSAEGGSPDEQFF
d_call: -; v_call: TRBV6-1; j_call: TRBJ2-7; clone_size: -; cdr3_nt: TGTGCCAGACGAGGGCTAGCCATCCCCTACGAGCAGTACTTC; cdr3_aa: CARRGLAIPYEQYF
d_call: -; v_call: TRBV19; j_call: TRBJ2-7; clone_size: -; cdr3_nt: TGTGCCAGTAGTCTAGGGGCCCAATACGAGCAGTACTTC; cdr3_aa: CASSLGAQYEQYF
d_call: TRBD1; v_call: TRBV5-8; j_call: TRBJ1-4; clone_size: -; cdr3_nt: TGTGCCAGCAGCTTGGGACAGGGGAAGGGGGAAAAACTGTTTTTT; cdr3_aa: CASSLGQGKGEKLFF
d_call: -; v_call: TRBV9; j_call: TRBJ1-2; clone_size: -; cdr3_nt: TGTGCCAGCAATATGGGGGGGGACTATGGCTACACCTTC; cdr3_aa: CASNMGGDYGYTF
d_call: TRBD1; v_call: TRBV7-3; j_call: TRBJ1-1; clone_size: -; cdr3_nt: TGTGCCAGCAGCCCGCCGGGACAGGGCAGAGCTTTCTTT; cdr3_aa: CASSPPGQGRAFF
d_call: -; v_call: TRBV7-2; j_call: TRBJ1-3; clone_size: -; cdr3_nt: TGTGCCAGCAGCCCCCAGATCGGGGGCTCTGGAAACACCATATATTTT; cdr3_aa: CASSPQIGGSGNTIYF
d_call: -; v_call: TRBV5-4; j_call: TRBJ1-1; clone_size: -; cdr3_nt: TGTGCCAGCAGCTCGGCATCGAGGGGGTACACTGAAGCTTTCTTT; cdr3_aa: CASSSASRGYTEAFF
d_call: -; v_call: TRBV15; j_call: TRBJ2-4; clone_size: -; cdr3_nt: TGTGCCACCAGCAGAGATTGGGGGGACAAAAACATTCAGTACTTC; cdr3_aa: CATSRDWGDKNIQYF
d_call: TRBD1; v_call: TRBV4-1; j_call: TRBJ1-2; clone_size: -; cdr3_nt: TGCGCCAGCAGCCAAGCAGGGGGATATTATGGTTATGGCTACACCTTC; cdr3_aa: CASSQAGGYYGYGYTF
d_call: -; v_call: TRBV6-6; j_call: TRBJ2-6; clone_size: -; cdr3_nt: TGTGCCAGCAGTTTTTTTTCCTCGGGGGCCAACGTCCTGACTTTC; cdr3_aa: CASSFFSSGANVLTF
d_call: -; v_call: TRBV29-1; j_call: TRBJ2-2; clone_size: once; cdr3_nt: TGCAGCGCCCGAATAGGCGGAATTACCGGGGAGCTGTTTTTT; cdr3_aa: CSARIGGITGELFF
d_call: -; v_call: TRBV6-6; j_call: TRBJ2-7; clone_size: -; cdr3_nt: TGTGCCAGCGGGTCCGGGACTTTCTCCTACGAGCAGTACTTC; cdr3_aa: CASGSGTFSYEQYF
d_call: -; v_call: TRBV27; j_call: TRBJ2-7; clone_size: -; cdr3_nt: TGTGCCAGCAGTGCCAGGGTGTTCTACGAGCAGTACTTC; cdr3_aa: CASSARVFYEQYF
d_call: TRBD1; v_call: TRBV15; j_call: TRBJ1-4; clone_size: -; cdr3_nt: TGTGCCACCAGCGGGGGGACAGACCCAACTAATGAAAAACTGTTTTTT; cdr3_aa: CATSGGTDPTNEKLFF
d_call: TRBD1; v_call: TRBV28; j_call: TRBJ1-2; clone_size: once; cdr3_nt: TGTGCCAGCAGTTTCAGGGGACAGGGATTAAACTATGGCTACACCTTC; cdr3_aa: CASSFRGQGLNYGYTF